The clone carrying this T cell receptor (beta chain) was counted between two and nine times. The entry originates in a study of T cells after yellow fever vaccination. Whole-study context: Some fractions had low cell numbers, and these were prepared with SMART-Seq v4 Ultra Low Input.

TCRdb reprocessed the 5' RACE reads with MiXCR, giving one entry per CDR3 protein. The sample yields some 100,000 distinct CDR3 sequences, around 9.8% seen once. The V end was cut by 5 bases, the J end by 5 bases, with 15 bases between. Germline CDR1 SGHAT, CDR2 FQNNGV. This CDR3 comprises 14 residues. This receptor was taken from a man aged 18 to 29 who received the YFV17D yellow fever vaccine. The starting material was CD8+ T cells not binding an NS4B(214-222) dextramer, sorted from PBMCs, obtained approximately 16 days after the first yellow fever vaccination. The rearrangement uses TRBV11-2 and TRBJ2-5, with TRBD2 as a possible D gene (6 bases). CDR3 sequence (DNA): TGTGCCAGCAGCCCACGGGAGTCGGGGGAGACCCAGTACTTC. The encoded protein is CASSPRESGETQYF.